These 27 T cell receptor beta chains were all obtained from the same sample, sequenced in a study of cytomegalovirus exposure and HLA in healthy donors. PCR involved 60 Vbeta and 13 Jbeta primers. Only in-frame clones appear in the TCRdb table, and some are missing; sequencing was by immunoSEQ multiplex PCR. The sample carries about 120,000 clones, roughly four fifths recorded once. Sequenced input: PBMCs. The receptors were sampled from a middle-aged man in good health and CMV-seronegative.

This clone was observed a single time. V and J are TRBV6-5 and TRBJ2-2, with D tentatively TRBD1 (6 bases). V shed 0 bases and J shed 0 bases, with 8 bases lying between them. Germline assignment: CDR1 MNHEY and CDR2 SVGAGI. The CDR3 has 16 residues. This CDR3 reads CASSYSDRPNTGELFF. The CDR3 DNA follows: TGTGCCAGCAGTTACTCGGACAGACCGAACACCGGGGAGCTGTTTTTT.

The rearrangement links TRBV28 to TRBJ2-1; D perhaps matches TRBD2 (5 bases). V shed 6 bases and J shed 7 bases, with 13 bases lying between them. The germline V gene has CDR1 MDHEN and CDR2 SYDVKM. CDR3 length: 13 amino acids. Here the CDR3 DNA reads TGTGCCAGCAGCCCACTACTAGGGAATGAGCAGTTCTTC. This sequence encodes CASSPLLGNEQFF.

This chain links TRBV6-1 with TRBJ1-1; D remains ambiguous. CDR1 is MNHNS and CDR2 is SASEGT in the germline V gene. The CDR3 covers 14 residues. V lost 4 bases, J lost 3 bases, and 12 bases lay in between. The CDR3 here is CASSVGGGHTEAFF. The CDR3 region has the DNA TGTGCCAGCAGTGTGGGCGGAGGGCACACTGAAGCTTTCTTT.

V gene TRBV4-1 combines with J gene TRBJ1-6; 7 nucleotides agree with TRBD1. The germline V gene has CDR1 MGHRA and CDR2 YSYEKL. With V trimmed by 1 base and J by 12 bases, 9 bases remained unmatched. This CDR3 has 15 residues. CDR3 region: CASSQGDRVGLPLHF. The CDR3 DNA reads as TGCGCCAGCAGCCAAGGCGACAGGGTCGGACTACCCCTCCACTTT.

This clone was seen more than once but under ten times. The chain combines TRBV10-1 with TRBJ2-4; a possible D gene is TRBD1 (6 bases). CDR1 and CDR2 (germline): WNHNN, SYGVQD (reference sequence). The V end was cut by 5 bases, the J end by 2 bases, with 10 bases between. The CDR3 consists of 14 residues. CDR3 region: CASSPGHSKNIQYF. For the CDR3, the DNA is TGCGCCAGCAGTCCGGGACATTCCAAAAACATTCAGTACTTC.

The V and J genes are TRBV19 and TRBJ2-7; 7 bases line up with TRBD1. The CDR3 loop spans 15 amino acids. Germline values: CDR1 LNHDA, CDR2 SQIVND (reference sequence). The V segment lost 4 bases and the J segment 1 base; nucleotides outside the gene matches: 7. The CDR3, as DNA: TGTGCCAGTAGTAACGGACAGGTACTTTCCTACGAGCAGTACTTC. Translation: CASSNGQVLSYEQYF.

This clone has a handful of counts. J is TRBJ1-5 and V is TRBV6-5; TRBD1 might be the D (6 bases). V dropped 8 bases and J dropped 9 bases, with 11 bases sitting between them. Germline assignment: CDR1 MNHEY and CDR2 SVGAGI. The CDR3 is 11 residues long. The CDR3 here is CASLGAGPQHF. The CDR3 bases are TGTGCCAGCTTGGGGGCGGGGCCCCAGCATTTT.

The chain uses TRBV4-1 and TRBJ1-1; D is perhaps TRBD1 (6 bases). The CDR3 consists of 14 residues. Germline values: CDR1 MGHRA, CDR2 YSYEKL. Trimming removed 5 bases at V and 7 bases at J, with 17 bases between. CDR3 DNA: TGCGCCAGCAGCTGGGGCAGGGGCGATGGTGAAGCTTTCTTT. This encodes CASSWGRGDGEAFF.

This clone appeared a single time. The rearrangement joins TRBV5-1 to TRBJ2-1, with 9 bases matching TRBD2. Germline V gives CDR1 SGHRS, CDR2 YFSETQ. The CDR3 loop spans 16 amino acids. V lost 4 bases, J lost 6 bases, and 11 bases stayed unmatched. The CDR3 DNA follows: TGCGCCAGCAGCACCCTAGCGGGGAGGTTCGGCAATGAGCAGTTCTTC. Translation gives CASSTLAGRFGNEQFF.

The J gene is TRBJ1-1, the V gene TRBV30; 11 bases match TRBD1. The CDR3 contains 12 residues. The ends lost 7 bases at V and 7 bases at J; junction bases unmatched: 5. The V gene's germline CDR1 is GTSNPN and CDR2 SVGIG (reference sequence). The CDR3 loop reads CALGQGVGEAFF. CDR3 nucleotide sequence: TGTGCCTTGGGACAGGGGGTTGGTGAAGCTTTCTTT.

V and J are TRBV5-4 and TRBJ1-4; D gene ambiguous. Per the germline V gene, CDR1 is SGHNT and CDR2 is YYREEE (reference sequence). This CDR3 is 14 amino acids long. V lost 1 base to trimming and J lost 3 bases, with 7 bases between them. The CDR3 DNA is TGTGCCAGCAGCTTGATGGAGGCTAATGAAAAACTGTTTTTT. It yields the protein CASSLMEANEKLFF.

This chain uses TRBV5-1 with TRBJ2-1; D is perhaps TRBD2 (6 bases). Germline assignment: CDR1 SGHRS and CDR2 YFSETQ. The CDR3 runs to 14 residues. The V and J ends lost 7 bases and 0 bases respectively, with 11 bases between them. The CDR3 here is CASAGTVSYNEQFF. The CDR3, as DNA: TGCGCCAGCGCCGGGACTGTCTCCTACAATGAGCAGTTCTTC.

The chain uses TRBV4-1 and TRBJ1-1, with 12 bases fitting TRBD1. The germline V gene has CDR1 MGHRA and CDR2 YSYEKL. The CDR3 contains 15 residues. The J segment lost 7 bases and the V segment lost 6 bases, leaving 9 bases of the junction unmatched. The CDR3 nucleotides read TGCGCCAGCAGGTCCTTCCGGGACAGGGGGCATGAAGCTTTCTTT. Encoded protein: CASRSFRDRGHEAFF.

This clone was detected a few times. The V and J genes are TRBV25-1 and TRBJ1-4; no clear D gene. Germline V gives CDR1 MGHDK, CDR2 SYGVNS. The CDR3 loop spans 13 amino acids. V dropped 8 bases and J dropped 6 bases, with 13 bases sitting between them. DNA for the CDR3: TGTGCCAGCCAATACAGCCTGTATGAAAAACTGTTTTTT. Translation: CASQYSLYEKLFF.

This chain joins TRBV19 and TRBJ1-5, with 7 bases lining up with TRBD1. V was clipped by 10 bases and J by 12 bases; unmatched bases: 18. The CDR3 contains 14 residues. Germline loops: CDR1 LNHDA, CDR2 SQIVND (reference sequence). The CDR3: CATRQGPGRGDQHF. The CDR3, as DNA: TGTGCCACTCGACAGGGCCCCGGTCGAGGGGACCAGCATTTT.

This clone was picked up many times. The CDR3 DNA sequence: TGCGCCAGCAGCCAAGCGGGAGCACTAAGCGGGGAGCTGTTTTTT. Residues: CASSQAGALSGELFF. V is TRBV4-3 and J is TRBJ2-2, with D perhaps matching TRBD2 (6 bases). Trimming removed 1 base at V and 7 bases at J, with 13 bases between. The CDR3 spans 15 residues. Germline lookup yields CDR1 LGHNA and CDR2 YSLEER.

Of note for this clone: Mismatch with germline at one junction end may stem from a read error. The rearrangement links TRBV27 to TRBJ1-4, with 12 bases matching TRBD1. Germline V lookup: CDR1 MNHEY, CDR2 SMNVEV (reference sequence). The CDR3 spans 16 residues. DNA of the CDR3: TGTGCCAGCTCAAACCCGGGACAGGGGGCGAGGGAAAAACTGCTTTTT. Its translation is CASSNPGQGAREKLLF.

This clone has only a few counts. The rearrangement uses TRBV11-2 and TRBJ2-1; 8 nucleotides align to TRBD2. V gave up 5 bases and J gave up 10 bases; unmatched junction bases: 10. Germline CDR1 is SGHAT and CDR2 is FQNNGV. The CDR3 extends over 14 amino acids. CDR3 sequence (DNA): TGTGCCAGCAGCCCGCGGACTAGCTTCAGCGAGCAGTTCTTC. Protein sequence: CASSPRTSFSEQFF. The whole variable domain, remainder taken from reference TRBV11-2 and TRBJ2-1, is EAGVAQSPRYKIIEKRQSVAFWCNPISGHATLYWYQQILGQGPKLLIQFQNNGVVDDSQLPKDRFSAERLKGVDSTLKIQPAKLEDSAVYLCASSPRTSFSEQFFGPGTRLTVL.

This chain links TRBV27 with TRBJ2-1; 12 bases fit TRBD2. The CDR3 is made up of 17 amino acids. Germline loops: CDR1 MNHEY, CDR2 SMNVEV (reference sequence). Trimming took 5 bases from V and 3 from J; bases not matched to a gene: 8. CDR3 loop: CASSPRGLAGLYNEQFF. The CDR3 nucleotides are TGTGCCAGCAGTCCCAGGGGACTAGCGGGTCTCTACAATGAGCAGTTCTTC.

The rearrangement joins TRBV18 to TRBJ1-2, with 8 nucleotides matching TRBD1. The J segment lost 1 base and the V segment lost 4 bases, leaving 5 bases of the junction unmatched. Germline CDR1 KGHSH, CDR2 LQKENI. CDR3 size: 15 residues. This CDR3 is CASSRPGQDNYGYTF. The CDR3 nucleotides read TGTGCCAGCTCACGACCGGGACAGGATAACTATGGCTACACCTTC.

A word on this clone: This sample also contains other DNA sequences that code for the same CDR3. The chain recombines TRBV15 with TRBJ1-4; D call uncertain. Per germline, CDR1 LNHNV and CDR2 YYDKDF (reference sequence). The ends were cut back, 8 bases at V and 2 bases at J, with 9 bases in the middle. The CDR3 totals 13 residues. The CDR3 DNA reads TGTGCCACCTTAGATTGGACTAATGAAAAACTGTTTTTT. The encoded protein is CATLDWTNEKLFF. Full variable domain (outside the CDR3, taken from reference TRBV15 and TRBJ1-4): DAMVIQNPRYQVTQFGKPVTLSCSQTLNHNVMYWYQQKSSQAPKLLFHYYDKDFNNEADTPDNFQSRRPNTSFCFLDIRSPGLGDTAMYLCATLDWTNEKLFFGSGTQLSVL.

The rearrangement links TRBV28 to TRBJ2-2, with a weak D call TRBD1 (6 bases). The CDR3 has 13 residues. The ends were cut back, 11 bases at V and 1 base at J, with 11 bases in the middle. Germline assignment: CDR1 MDHEN and CDR2 SYDVKM. CDR3 sequence (DNA): TGTGCCTACGGGACAAGGAACACCGGGGAGCTGTTTTTT. Protein sequence: CAYGTRNTGELFF.

This sequence joins TRBV5-6 and TRBJ1-5, with D unclear. Germline V gives CDR1 SGHDT, CDR2 YYEEEE. CDR3 length: 12 amino acids. V lost 4 bases and J 0 bases, leaving 2 bases between the germline ends. This CDR3 is CASSLSNQPQHF. The CDR3 bases are TGTGCCAGCAGCCTTAGCAATCAGCCCCAGCATTTT.

This clone was observed a single time. This chain links TRBV7-9 with TRBJ2-3; 7 nucleotides match TRBD2. V dropped 2 bases and J dropped 1; count of bases not matched to a gene: 6. CDR3 length: 16 residues. Germline assignment: CDR1 SEHNR and CDR2 FQNEAQ (reference sequence). Here the CDR3 reads CASSLLAGEGTDTQYF. The DNA for the CDR3 is TGTGCCAGCAGCTTATTGGCGGGAGAGGGCACAGATACGCAGTATTTT.

This rearrangement joins TRBV9 to TRBJ2-7; D is ambiguous. Germline CDR1 and CDR2: SGDLS and YYNGEE. This CDR3 has 14 amino acids. V lost 6 bases and J lost 0, with 13 bases in between. CDR3 amino acids: CASNLGPHSYEQYF. In DNA form, the CDR3 reads TGTGCCAGCAATCTAGGCCCGCACTCCTACGAGCAGTACTTC.

This clone was observed a handful of times. V and J are TRBV9 and TRBJ1-2; D might be TRBD1 (5 bases). The germline CDR1 and CDR2 sequences are SGDLS and YYNGEE. V lost 0 bases and J lost 3, with 6 bases in between. The CDR3 consists of 13 residues. The CDR3 sequence is CASSVEGHYGYTF. The CDR3 nucleotides are TGTGCCAGCAGCGTAGAGGGGCACTATGGCTACACCTTC.

The chain employs TRBV18 and TRBJ2-7, with D possibly being TRBD2 (6 bases). V lost 5 bases to trimming and J lost 5 bases, with 19 bases between them. The length of the CDR3 is 15 residues. Germline V gene sequence: CDR1 KGHSH, CDR2 LQKENI. Here the CDR3 reads CASSGLWRVGDEQYF. As DNA, the CDR3 is TGTGCCAGCTCAGGTTTGTGGAGGGTGGGCGACGAGCAGTACTTC.